Below, 31 T cell receptor beta chains from the same sample are listed, as sequenced in a study of blood T cell repertoires in COVID-19 (dated by TCRdb to the early 2020s). Receptors were amplified or captured by the immunoSEQ multiplex PCR assay. TCRdb mirrors the immuneACCESS table, restricted to in-frame sequences. Some clones are absent from its copies; in checked studies, under half trace to an unresolved V gene, and the reason for the others is unknown. In this sample the table shows 180,000 or so clones, approximately 85% of which occur a single time. In total, the top ten clones hold roughly 8.2% of the sample. Sequencing was performed on peripheral blood. The receptors stem from a woman aged 55-70 years with acute or convalescent COVID-19.

The genes are TRBV19 and TRBJ2-1; D perhaps matches TRBD1 (6 bases). The germline V gene has CDR1 LNHDA and CDR2 SQIVND (reference sequence). The V end was cut by 3 bases, the J end by 2 bases, with 11 bases between. This CDR3 spans 15 amino acids. DNA of the CDR3: TGTGCCAGTAGTATCACAGGGTTGGCCTACAATGAGCAGTTCTTC. Amino acids: CASSITGLAYNEQFF.

Only one count was recorded for this clone. The gene calls are TRBV3-1 (or the pseudogene TRBV3-2) and TRBJ2-3; TRBD2 matches 10 bases. Germline lookup yields CDR1 LGHDT and CDR2 YNNKEL (reference sequence). The CDR3 sequence is 19 residues long. V trimming: 3 bases; J trimming: 0 bases; junction bases outside the gene matches: 12. CDR3 in amino acids: CASSHQTSGVPDSTDTQYF. The CDR3, as DNA: TGTGCCAGCAGCCACCAAACTAGCGGGGTACCCGATAGCACAGATACGCAGTATTTT.

This chain uses TRBV27 with TRBJ2-5, with TRBD1 matching over 11 bases. V lost 5 bases to trimming and J lost 5 bases; unmatched junction nucleotides: 7. The CDR3 runs 15 residues. From germline, CDR1 is MNHEY and CDR2 SMNVEV (reference sequence). The CDR3 protein is CASSPDRGHGETQYF. The CDR3 nucleotides read TGTGCCAGCAGTCCGGACAGGGGGCATGGTGAGACCCAGTACTTC.

The chain's CDR3 is CASRDFLLSNQPQHF. The CDR3, as DNA: TGTGCCAGCAGGGACTTTTTACTTAGCAATCAGCCCCAGCATTTT. The chain uses TRBV28 and TRBJ1-5; no clear D gene. The CDR3 runs to 15 residues. The V gene's germline CDR1 is MDHEN and CDR2 SYDVKM. Trimming left V 6 bases short and J 0 bases short, with 12 bases between.

The chain carries TRBV14 and TRBJ2-5, with a weak D call TRBD1 (6 bases). The CDR3 sequence is 14 residues long. V lost 0 bases and J 7 bases, leaving 12 bases between the germline ends. CDR1 and CDR2 from the germline V gene are SGHDN and FVKESK. This CDR3 is CASSQDLVGGTQYF. In DNA, the CDR3 is TGTGCCAGCAGCCAAGATTTAGTAGGGGGGACCCAGTACTTC.

In regard to this clone: The sample has other DNA sequences that encode this CDR3 too. The CDR3 protein is CASSVGTGVEKLFF. DNA of the CDR3: TGTGCCAGCAGCGTGGGGACAGGGGTTGAAAAACTGTTTTTT. The chain has TRBV9 and TRBJ1-4; 10 bases line up with TRBD1. CDR1 is SGDLS, CDR2 YYNGEE, per germline. The V and J ends lost 2 bases and 7 bases, in that order; junction bases with no gene match: 2. The CDR3 contains 14 residues.

This clone appeared once. The chain uses TRBV28 and TRBJ1-4, with 8 nucleotides matching TRBD1. CDR1 and CDR2 from the germline V gene are MDHEN and SYDVKM. This CDR3 region has 14 residues. Trimming at V came to 6 bases and at J to 7 bases, leaving 7 bases not matched to a gene. CDR3 coding DNA: TGTGCCAGCAGCCGGACAGGGACGGGTGAAAAACTGTTTTTT. This codes for CASSRTGTGEKLFF.

V gene TRBV29-1 combines with J gene TRBJ2-5, with a weak D call TRBD1 (6 bases). Trimming stripped 3 bases from V and 4 bases from J, with 15 bases between. The V gene's germline CDR1 is SQVTM and CDR2 ANQGSEA. This CDR3 is 14 amino acids long. CDR3 protein: CSVDPTGRRETQYF. The CDR3 nucleotides read TGCAGCGTTGACCCTACAGGGCGGAGAGAGACCCAGTACTTC.

The sample holds one count of this clone. The chain combines TRBV5-1 with TRBJ2-3; 14 positions match TRBD2. The CDR3 has 17 amino acids. Germline CDR1 and CDR2: SGHRS and YFSETQ. The V and J ends lost 4 bases and 3 bases, in that order; junction bases with no gene match: 7. The CDR3 here is CASSTGTSGRGTDTQYF. CDR3 bases: TGCGCCAGCAGCACCGGGACTAGCGGGAGAGGGACAGATACGCAGTATTTT.

The chain uses TRBV3-1 (or the pseudogene TRBV3-2) and TRBJ1-2; 9 nucleotides agree with TRBD1. The CDR3 totals 15 residues. Germline CDR1 is LGHDT and CDR2 is YNNKEL (reference sequence). After removal of 4 bases from V and 4 bases from J, the junction contained 7 bases not matched to a gene. CDR3 in DNA: TGTGCCAGCAGCCTCCGGGACAGGGTGGGCTATGGCTACACCTTC. Protein: CASSLRDRVGYGYTF.

In DNA, the CDR3 is TGCGCCAGCAGCTTGGGTATGTGGGAGAGGGCCTCAGATACGCAGTATTTT. This codes for CASSLGMWERASDTQYF. V is TRBV5-1 and J is TRBJ2-3; D is perhaps TRBD2 (5 bases). V was trimmed by 0 bases and J by 4 bases, leaving 18 bases between them. The germline CDR1 and CDR2 sequences are SGHRS and YFSETQ. CDR3 length: 17 residues.

J is TRBJ1-2 and V is TRBV19; tentative D call: TRBD1 (6 bases). The germline gives CDR1 LNHDA, CDR2 SQIVND (reference sequence). The CDR3 is 13 residues long. V gave up 8 bases and J gave up 12 bases, with 22 bases separating them. The CDR3 coding sequence is TGTGCCAGTGGTTCAGGACAGCCCAAAGTTGACACCTTC. Protein sequence: CASGSGQPKVDTF.

A few counts support this clone. The rearrangement links TRBV7-6 to TRBJ1-5; D is uncertain. Trimming left V 6 bases short and J 3 bases short, with 9 bases between. Germline V CDR1 and CDR2: SGHVS, FNYEAQ. The CDR3 has 13 amino acids. CDR3 in amino acids: CASSQWLNQPQHF. The CDR3 DNA reads TGTGCCAGCAGTCAATGGCTCAATCAGCCCCAGCATTTT.

The chain links TRBV6-5 to TRBJ1-3; D not certain. Looked up from germline, CDR1 is MNHEY and CDR2 is SVGAGI. The germline V and J ends were trimmed by 7 bases and 4 bases, with 8 bases remaining between them. The CDR3 loop spans 12 amino acids. The CDR3 reads CASTGQGNTIYF. Written as DNA, the CDR3 is TGTGCCAGCACGGGTCAAGGAAACACCATATATTTT.

This chain joins TRBV7-3 and TRBJ1-1; possibly TRBD1 for D (6 bases). Trimming cost V 0 bases and J 5 bases, with 10 bases left between them. CDR1 and CDR2 from the germline V gene are SGHTA and FQGTGA. This CDR3 has 14 residues. CDR3 residues: CASSLTGQGTEAFF. For the CDR3, the DNA is TGTGCCAGCAGCTTAACTGGCCAGGGGACTGAAGCTTTCTTT.

The J gene is TRBJ1-2, the V gene TRBV10-3; D is perhaps TRBD1 (5 bases). This CDR3 is 14 amino acids long. Trimming took 4 bases from V and 5 from J, leaving 14 bases between them. CDR1 and CDR2 from the germline V gene are ENHRY and SYGVKD. The CDR3 region has the DNA TGTGCCATCAGTGGGGCGACAGACACTTATGGCTACACCTTC. It specifies CAISGATDTYGYTF.

This clone was found many times. V gene TRBV24-1 combines with J gene TRBJ1-2; possibly TRBD1 for D (6 bases). Trimming left V 6 bases short and J 11 bases short, with 21 bases between. The CDR3 has 14 amino acids. Germline CDR1 KGHDR, CDR2 SFDVKD. For the CDR3, the DNA is TGTGCCACCAGTTTGGCAGGGGCGTCCCACGAGTACACCTTC. It is translated as CATSLAGASHEYTF.

This clone was observed a few times. The chain uses TRBV29-1 and TRBJ2-1, with 9 bases matching TRBD1. Looked up from germline, CDR1 is SQVTM and CDR2 is ANQGSEA. The ends lost 2 bases at V and 9 bases at J; junction bases unmatched: 11. CDR3 length equals 15 residues. CDR3 sequence reads: CSVEPGQGVFGEQFF. The DNA of the CDR3 is TGCAGCGTTGAACCGGGACAGGGCGTTTTCGGTGAGCAGTTCTTC.

The chain combines TRBV5-1 with TRBJ1-1; TRBD1 is a possible D gene (6 bases). V was pared by 0 bases and J by 0 bases, with 9 bases between. Germline V gene lookup returns CDR1 SGHRS and CDR2 YFSETQ. The CDR3 runs 15 residues. CDR3 DNA: TGCGCCAGCAGCTTGGAAACAGGGATGAACACTGAAGCTTTCTTT. This translates into CASSLETGMNTEAFF.

The J gene is TRBJ1-2, the V gene TRBV19; D remains unclear. The V and J ends lost 3 bases and 14 bases respectively, with 19 bases between them. Germline V lookup: CDR1 LNHDA, CDR2 SQIVND (reference sequence). The CDR3 covers 13 residues. The CDR3 sequence is CASSILLGSSWTF. The CDR3 region has the DNA TGTGCCAGTAGTATTCTTCTCGGGTCTTCGTGGACCTTC. The full variable domain, completed using reference TRBV19 and TRBJ1-2, is DGGITQSPKYLFRKEGQNVTLSCEQNLNHDAMYWYRQDPGQGLRLIYYSQIVNDFQKGDIAEGYSVSREKKESFPLTVTSAQKNPTAFYLCASSILLGSSWTFGSGTRLTVV.

The chain combines TRBV15 with TRBJ1-2; 9 bases fit TRBD1. This CDR3 has 14 amino acids. Germline loops: CDR1 LNHNV, CDR2 YYDKDF (reference sequence). V shed 3 bases and J 7 bases; nucleotides not matched to a gene: 6. The CDR3 sequence is CATSSNRGQFGYTF. For the CDR3, the DNA is TGTGCCACCAGCAGCAACAGGGGGCAGTTTGGCTACACCTTC.

This clone was observed once. The chain couples TRBV9 to TRBJ2-1, with TRBD2 identical over 13 bases. Germline trimming cut 3 bases from V and 7 bases from J; bases unmatched to any gene: 7. The CDR3 is 16 residues long. The germline V gene encodes CDR1 SGDLS and CDR2 YYNGEE. The CDR3 region has the DNA TGTGCCAGCAGCGACCACCTGACTAGCGGGAGGAATGAGCAGTTCTTC. It codes for CASSDHLTSGRNEQFF.

The CDR3 loop reads CASSPPISRGSYGYTF. The CDR3 DNA is TGTGCCAGCTCACCGCCGATCTCCAGGGGCAGCTATGGCTACACCTTC. The V and J genes are TRBV18 and TRBJ1-2; D might be TRBD1 (6 bases). This CDR3 has 16 residues. V lost 3 bases and J lost 4, with 18 bases in between. Germline loops: CDR1 KGHSH, CDR2 LQKENI.

The CDR3 sequence is CASSQRDPYEQYF. The CDR3 nucleotides are TGTGCCAGCAGTCAGCGGGACCCCTACGAGCAGTACTTC. The chain recombines TRBV2 with TRBJ2-7, with 7 nucleotides matching TRBD2. With V trimmed by 5 bases and J by 2 bases, 3 bases remained unmatched. Germline CDR1 SNHLY, CDR2 FYNNEI. The CDR3 length is 13 residues.

V gene TRBV11-3 combines with J gene TRBJ1-2; TRBD1 might be the D (5 bases). This CDR3 has 17 amino acids. Deletions cut 0 bases from V and 2 bases from J, with 16 bases between. Looked up from germline, CDR1 is SGHNT and CDR2 is YENEEA. Written as DNA, the CDR3 is TGTGCCAGCAGCTTAGATCGCTTGGGGCACAAGAACTATGGCTACACCTTC. Its protein product is CASSLDRLGHKNYGYTF.

The rearrangement joins TRBV6-5 to TRBJ1-5; the D is unclear. The CDR3 covers 14 residues. Germline V CDR1 and CDR2: MNHEY, SVGAGI. Between the trimmed V and J ends, which lost 5 bases and 4 bases, there was a span of 12 bases. CDR3 region: CASSTEQWNQPQHF. The DNA for the CDR3 is TGTGCCAGCAGTACGGAACAGTGGAATCAGCCCCAGCATTTT.

The chain is built from TRBV19 and TRBJ2-3; TRBD2 agrees at 15 bases. Germline CDR1 LNHDA, CDR2 SQIVND (reference sequence). The CDR3 loop spans 16 amino acids. J lost 5 bases, V lost 6 bases, and 6 bases had no gene match. CDR3 bases: TGTGCCAGTAGAGACGGACTAGCGGGAGGGATAGATACGCAGTATTTT. The encoded protein is CASRDGLAGGIDTQYF.

The chain couples TRBV7-9 to TRBJ1-2; 7 positions agree with TRBD1. The germline V gene encodes CDR1 SEHNR and CDR2 FQNEAQ (reference sequence). J gave up 6 bases and V 5 bases, and 6 bases lay outside the gene matches. This CDR3 spans 13 amino acids. CDR3 residues: CASSPATGNGYTF. CDR3 DNA sequence: TGTGCCAGCAGCCCCGCGACAGGGAATGGCTACACCTTC.

The rearrangement links TRBV5-4 to TRBJ1-2; 7 bases align to TRBD1. Germline V gene data show CDR1 as SGHNT and CDR2 as YYREEE (reference sequence). This CDR3 has 14 residues. Trimming took 2 bases from V and 3 from J; bases not matched to a gene: 4. The CDR3 region is CASSLQGLDYGYTF. Written as DNA, the CDR3 is TGTGCCAGCAGCTTACAGGGGCTTGACTATGGCTACACCTTC.

The chain employs TRBV9 and TRBJ1-1; no clear D gene. Trimming cost V 0 bases and J 7 bases, with 13 bases left between them. CDR3 length equals 14 residues. Germline loops: CDR1 SGDLS, CDR2 YYNGEE. The CDR3 is CASSVDGPSREAFF. In nucleotides, the CDR3 is TGTGCCAGCAGCGTAGATGGCCCAAGTCGTGAAGCTTTCTTT.

About this clone itself: This sample also contains other DNA sequences that code for the same CDR3. The V call is TRBV9, the J call TRBJ2-7; 8 nucleotides line up with TRBD2. The CDR3 sequence is 15 residues long. The J segment lost 1 base and the V segment lost 0 bases, leaving 3 bases of the junction unmatched. Germline loops: CDR1 SGDLS, CDR2 YYNGEE. The CDR3 spells CASSVEAGASYEQYF. As DNA, the CDR3 is TGTGCCAGCAGCGTAGAAGCGGGGGCATCCTACGAGCAGTACTTC.